In this sample, the clone carrying this T cell receptor (beta chain) turned up many times. Antigen specificity is unknown. Amplified TCR beta CDR3 regions derived from RNA transcripts. A first-round RT-PCR of the TCR CDR3 used the HTBI primer set. One entry per CDR3 protein results from TCRdb running MiXCR on the multiplex PCR reads. The table has approximately 380,000 distinct CDR3 sequences, about a fifth seen once; the top ten hold 3.5% to 4%. The data were taken from a study of T cells in Graves' hyperthyroidism and ophthalmopathy. Stable disease denoted Graves' hyperthyroidism without ophthalmopathy progression within 18 months. Per the germline V gene, CDR1 is MDHEN and CDR2 is SYDVKM. There are 14 residues in the CDR3. V gave up 6 bases and J gave up 2 bases; unmatched junction bases: 4. General observations from the study: Most clonotypes expanded in thyroid above 0.001 were likewise present in blood.

This sequence originates from a woman between 18 and 30 years old with Graves' hyperthyroidism. Sequencing input: blood. V gene TRBV28 combines with J gene TRBJ1-5, with 7 bases fitting TRBD1. The chain's CDR3 is CASRTDRGNQPQHF. For the CDR3, the DNA is TGTGCCAGCAGAACCGACAGGGGCAATCAGCCCCAGCATTTT.